A single sample gave rise to the 5 T cell receptor beta chains below, sequenced in a study of CD8+CD57+ T cells in acquired aplastic anemia. In patients chosen for sequencing, flow cytometry had shown CD8+CD57+ cell expansion. CDR3 and TCR beta VDJ profiling relied on a genomic DNA template. MiXCR, run by TCRdb on the reads, gives a single entry per CDR3 protein. The sample records nearly 60,000 distinct CDR3 sequences, around 50% being singletons. The sequenced sample was sorted CD4+, CD8+, or CD8+CD57+ T cells (not recorded which) from PBMCs. The receptors were sampled from a human donor with aplastic anemia.

The chain carries TRBV19 and TRBJ1-2, with D uncertain. CDR1 is LNHDA, CDR2 SQIVND, per germline (reference sequence). This CDR3 contains 16 residues. V was trimmed by 4 bases and J by 2 bases, leaving 17 bases between them. Written as DNA, the CDR3 is TGTGCCAGTAGTACACGACCTAATGCGTGGAACTATGGCTACACCTTC. Amino acid sequence: CASSTRPNAWNYGYTF.

The rearrangement joins TRBV4-3 to TRBJ1-5; no firm D call. The V gene lost 6 bases and the J gene lost 0 bases, with 12 bases spanning the gap. This CDR3 has 15 amino acids. CDR1 and CDR2 (germline): LGHNA, YSLEER. Here the CDR3 reads CASSESGVSNQPQHF. CDR3 DNA sequence: TGCGCCAGCAGTGAGTCCGGGGTTAGCAATCAGCCCCAGCATTTT.

This clonotype occurred a few times. V is TRBV29-1 and J is TRBJ2-6; D may be TRBD2 (5 bases). This CDR3 is 16 amino acids long. CDR1 and CDR2 from the germline V gene are SQVTM and ANQGSEA. V was trimmed by 4 bases and J by 0 bases, leaving 13 bases between them. This chain's CDR3 is CSVGSREFSGANVLTF. The CDR3, as DNA: TGCAGCGTTGGGTCGAGGGAATTCTCTGGGGCCAACGTCCTGACTTTC.

Turning to this clonotype: A read error may account for a junction end that differs from germline. The chain couples TRBV7-6 to TRBJ2-2, with 12 nucleotides matching TRBD2. CDR1 and CDR2 from the germline V gene are SGHVS and FNYEAQ. This CDR3 comprises 17 residues. The CDR3 DNA reads as TGTGCCAGCAGCCTGACTAGCGGGGGAGGGAGCACCGGGGAGCTGTCTTTT. Translated, it gives CASSLTSGGGSTGELSF.

This clonotype came up many times. CDR3 DNA: TGTGCCAGCAGCCCCGTGGCAGGGGATTCCTACGAGCAGTACTTC. Translation: CASSPVAGDSYEQYF. J is TRBJ2-7 and V is TRBV6-1, with a weak D call TRBD1 (6 bases). The CDR3 is 15 residues long. Trimming removed 6 bases at V and 1 base at J, with 16 bases between. The germline gives CDR1 MNHNS, CDR2 SASEGT.